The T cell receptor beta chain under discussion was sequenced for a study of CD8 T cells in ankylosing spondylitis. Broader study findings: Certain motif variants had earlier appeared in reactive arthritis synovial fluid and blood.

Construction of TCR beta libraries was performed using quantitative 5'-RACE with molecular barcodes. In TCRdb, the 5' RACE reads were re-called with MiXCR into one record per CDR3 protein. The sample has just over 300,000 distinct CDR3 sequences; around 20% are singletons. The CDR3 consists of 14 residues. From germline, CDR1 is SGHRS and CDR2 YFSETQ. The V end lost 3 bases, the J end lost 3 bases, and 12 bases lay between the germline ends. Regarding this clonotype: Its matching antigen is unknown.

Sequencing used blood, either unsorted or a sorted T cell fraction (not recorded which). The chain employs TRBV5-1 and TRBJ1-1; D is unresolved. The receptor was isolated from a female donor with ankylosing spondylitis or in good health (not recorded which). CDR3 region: CASSYSGRHTEAFF. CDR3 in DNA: TGCGCCAGCAGCTACTCCGGCAGGCACACTGAAGCTTTCTTT.